This paragraph reports one TCR beta chain. The table lists this clonotype with a few counts. Its antigen is not yet known. No much larger clone exists at a distance of one base, and base qualities are not known. Spanning cysteine to phenylalanine, the CDR3 consists of 16 amino acids. Only the CDR3 DNA stays, 48 bases, in frame from base 1. The junction shows trimming of 0 bases on V and 2 bases on J, and the gene matches do not reach 8 bases of it. From the germline V gene (reference sequence), CDR1 is DFQATT and CDR2 is SNEGSKA. The sample is drawn from a study of response to subunit inactivated influenza vaccine listed by TCRdb under 2018. Study-level background: To follow how T cells responded to a trivalent subunit inactivated influenza vaccine, the researchers relied on deep quantitative profiling of the T cell receptor repertoire.

The library was built by means of RT-PCR. Sequencing took place on an Illumina HiSeq 2500. TCRdb reprocessing: public reads trimmed at Q25 with fastp, clones called with MiXCR, in-frame beta chains kept. Here each entry gathers all rows of one CDR3 protein and keeps the most common genes and DNA. The sample profile shows hundreds of thousands of distinct CDR3 sequences; approximately 15% of them were found once. The biggest ten clones account for 6% to 8% of the sample. Points the paper makes about the study in general: According to the authors, only a limited number of new T cells may be recruited by each seasonal influenza vaccination.

The sequence derives from a man aged 50 to 60 who received an inactivated influenza vaccine. Donor details come from another sample of the same person, matched by shared clones. The specimen comprised PBMCs from blood, sampled 14 days before vaccination. Recombination linked TRBV20-1 to TRBJ2-3; TRBD2 fits 7 bases in the junction. The CDR3 region has the sequence CSARDERDIYTDTQYF. DNA sequence: TGCAGTGCTAGAGATGAGCGGGATATTTACACAGATACGCAGTATTTT.